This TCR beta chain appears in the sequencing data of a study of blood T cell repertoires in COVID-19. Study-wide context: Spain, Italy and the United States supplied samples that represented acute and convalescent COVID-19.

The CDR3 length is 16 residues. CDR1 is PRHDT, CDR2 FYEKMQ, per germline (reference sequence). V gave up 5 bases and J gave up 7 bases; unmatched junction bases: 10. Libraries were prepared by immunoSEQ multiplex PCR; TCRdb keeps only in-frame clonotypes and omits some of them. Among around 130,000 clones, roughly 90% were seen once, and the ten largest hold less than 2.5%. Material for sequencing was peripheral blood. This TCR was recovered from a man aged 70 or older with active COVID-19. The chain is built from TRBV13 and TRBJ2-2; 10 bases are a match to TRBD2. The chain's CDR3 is CASSRKTSGYVGELFF. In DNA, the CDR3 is TGTGCCAGCAGCCGTAAGACTAGCGGGTATGTCGGGGAGCTGTTTTTT.